This T cell receptor beta chain comes out of a study of blood T cell repertoires in COVID-19. Of note for this clone: Lacking the conserved final phenylalanine or tryptophan, this CDR3 likely reflects a read error. The DNA is omitted, as the CDR3 cannot be located on it reliably, and the CDR3 follows TCRdb's listing.

The CDR3 length equals 10 residues, ends included. Looked up from germline, CDR1 is SGHTA and CDR2 is FQGNSA. TCRdb keeps only in-frame clones here, not all; method: immunoSEQ multiplex PCR. Altogether about 180,000 clones are present, about nine tenths being singletons, with the ten largest covering about 1.9%. The material sequenced was peripheral blood. This clonotype was obtained from a man between 18 and 29 years old who had recovered from COVID-19. J is TRBJ1-2 and V is TRBV7-2. CDR3 loop: CASSFSLLRG.